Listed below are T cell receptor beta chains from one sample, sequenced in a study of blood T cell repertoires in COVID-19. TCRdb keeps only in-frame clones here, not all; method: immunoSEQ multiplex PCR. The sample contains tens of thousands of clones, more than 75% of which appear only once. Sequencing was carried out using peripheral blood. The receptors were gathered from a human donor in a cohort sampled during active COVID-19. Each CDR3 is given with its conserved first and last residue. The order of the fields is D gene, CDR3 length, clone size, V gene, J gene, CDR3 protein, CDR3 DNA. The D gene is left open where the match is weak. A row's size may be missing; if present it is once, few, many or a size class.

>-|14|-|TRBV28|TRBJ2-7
CASRTFPDKYEQYF
TGTGCCAGCAGAACATTCCCGGACAAGTACGAGCAGTACTTC
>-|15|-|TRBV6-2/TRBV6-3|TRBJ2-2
CASSYGGVNTGELFF
TGTGCCAGCAGTTACGGAGGGGTCAACACCGGGGAGCTGTTTTTT
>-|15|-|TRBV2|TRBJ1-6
CASSGRQLDNSPLHF
TGTGCCAGCAGTGGACGACAGCTGGATAATTCACCCCTCCACTTT
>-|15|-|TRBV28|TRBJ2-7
CASSLYGPKTYEQYF
TGTGCCAGCAGTTTGTATGGGCCCAAAACCTACGAGCAGTACTTC
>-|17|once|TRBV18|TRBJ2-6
CASSMVARNSGANVLTF
TGTGCCAGCTCAATGGTGGCTAGAAACTCTGGGGCCAACGTCCTGACTTTC
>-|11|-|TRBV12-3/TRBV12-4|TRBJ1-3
CASSFRNTIYF
TGTGCCAGCAGTTTTAGAAACACCATATATTTT
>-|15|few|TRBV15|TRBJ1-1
CATSRPDGRGTEAFF
TGTGCCACCAGCAGACCTGACGGAAGAGGCACTGAAGCTTTCTTT
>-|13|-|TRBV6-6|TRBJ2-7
CASSYLRVREQYF
TGTGCCAGCAGTTATCTCAGGGTACGGGAGCAGTACTTC
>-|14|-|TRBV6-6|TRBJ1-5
CASSLSGGGQPQHF
TGTGCCAGCAGCCTGAGTGGGGGCGGTCAGCCCCAGCATTTT
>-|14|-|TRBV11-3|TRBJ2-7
CASSSFSDTYEQYF
TGTGCCAGCAGCTCTTTTTCGGACACGTACGAGCAGTACTTC
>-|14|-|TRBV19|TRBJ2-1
CASTATATYNEQFF
TGTGCCAGTACCGCGACTGCTACCTACAATGAGCAGTTCTTC
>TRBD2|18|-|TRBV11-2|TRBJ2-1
CASSSTPPGTSGRFRQFF
TGTGCCAGCAGCTCTACCCCCCCAGGGACTAGCGGGAGGTTTAGGCAGTTCTTC
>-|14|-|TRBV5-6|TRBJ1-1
CASSLLSLNTEAFF
TGTGCCAGCAGCTTATTAAGCCTGAACACTGAAGCTTTCTTT
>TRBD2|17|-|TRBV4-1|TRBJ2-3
CASSQLRLAGTTDTQYF
TGCGCCAGCAGCCAACTGCGACTAGCGGGGACCACAGATACGCAGTATTTT
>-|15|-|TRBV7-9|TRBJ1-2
CASSLDAGGPDGYTF
TGTGCCAGCAGCTTAGATGCGGGAGGACCCGATGGCTACACCTTC
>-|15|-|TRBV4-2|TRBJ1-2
CASSQRRVSQDGYTF
TGTGCCAGCAGCCAAAGAAGGGTGTCACAGGATGGCTACACCTTC